This T cell receptor beta chain emerged from a study of T cell changes during pregnancy in multiple sclerosis. The V gene's germline CDR1 is SSHAT and CDR2 FNYEAQ (reference sequence). This CDR3 contains 16 residues. With V trimmed by 1 base and J by 5 bases, 9 bases remained unmatched. Measured with immunoSEQ multiplex PCR; TCRdb has only the in-frame clones, and not every one. This table has 40,000 to 55,000 clones, about 91% appearing once. This chain uses TRBV7-7 with TRBJ2-5, with 8 bases that match TRBD2. The sequencing here drew on CD8+ T cells from peripheral blood mononuclear cells, taken after pregnancy. The receptor's source is a female donor with multiple sclerosis, enrolled in a pregnancy study. DNA of the CDR3: TGTGCCAGCAGCTTAGGGGTCGGGGGGGCCGATGAGACCCAGTACTTC. As protein: CASSLGVGGADETQYF.